This record looks at one T cell receptor beta chain sequence and its context. This sample is drawn from a study of blood T cell repertoires in COVID-19. Study summary: COVID-19 samples, acute and convalescent, were from the United States, Italy and Spain. PBMCs, B-cell-depleted T cells, or T cells provided the cDNA or gDNA that made up the material.

The CDR3 is made up of 14 amino acids. In germline, CDR1 is SGHRS, CDR2 YFSETQ. The J segment lost 10 bases and the V segment lost 0 bases, leaving 8 bases of the junction unmatched. In the original analysis: Quantification of nucleated cells was approximated via reference gene primer amplification. Generated by immunoSEQ multiplex PCR, the TCRdb table keeps only in-frame clones and is missing some. That table supplies the V and J calls and clone size; D and trimming were determined from the DNA. The sample yields over 130,000 clones, about four fifths seen once. Material: peripheral blood. The chain employs TRBV5-1 and TRBJ1-1, with TRBD1 matching over 8 bases. The origin of this receptor is a man between 65 and 85 years old with acute or convalescent COVID-19. DNA of the CDR3: TGCGCCAGCAGCTTGGGTGGACAGGGTGGAAGAGCTTTCTTT. Protein sequence: CASSLGGQGGRAFF. The full variable domain, with the rest looked up from reference TRBV5-1 and TRBJ1-1, is KAGVTQTPRYLIKTRGQQVTLSCSPISGHRSVSWYQQTPGQGLQFLFEYFSETQRNKGNFPGRFSGRQFSNSRSEMNVSTLELGDSALYLCASSLGGQGGRAFFGQGTRLTVV.